The rows below give T cell receptor beta chains drawn from one sample of a study of control samples from healthy donors and cancer patients. TCRdb keeps only in-frame clones here, not all; method: immunoSEQ multiplex PCR. Found here are about 150,000 clones, 94% of them singletons; the top ten hold about 5.6%. Sample: blood. The source of these receptors is a man aged 40-49 years in good health. Both conserved end residues are part of each CDR3. The D gene is left open where the match is weak. A row's size may be missing; if present it is once, few, many or a size class.

j_call | clone_size | v_call | d_call | cdr3_nt | cdr3_aa
TRBJ2-2 | NA | TRBV7-6 | NA | TGTGCCAGCAGCCCCTCGGGGGTTGCGAACACCGGGGAGCTGTTTTTT | CASSPSGVANTGELFF
TRBJ1-1 | NA | TRBV13 | TRBD1 | TGTGCCAGCAGCTTAGCGGCAGGGGGCTCGAACACTGAAGCTTTCTTT | CASSLAAGGSNTEAFF
TRBJ1-2 | NA | TRBV5-1 | NA | TGCGCCAGCAGCTTAGAAACAGCCACTCCCGTTGGTGGCTACACCTTC | CASSLETATPVGGYTF
TRBJ1-5 | NA | TRBV4-2 | TRBD1 | TGTGCCAGCAGCCGCGGGACAGGGGATCAGCCCCAGCATTTT | CASSRGTGDQPQHF
TRBJ1-1 | few | TRBV6-2/TRBV6-3 | NA | TGTGCCAGCAGTCCCGGAGGGACGGGGAACACTGAAGCTTTCTTT | CASSPGGTGNTEAFF
TRBJ1-3 | once | TRBV5-4 | NA | TGTGCCAGCAGCTTCCAAGCCGGGCCCCTGGGAAACACCATATATTTT | CASSFQAGPLGNTIYF
TRBJ1-5 | once | TRBV5-5 | NA | TGTGCCAGCAGCTTGGCGACTGACAGTTTTAGCAATCAGCCCCAGCATTTT | CASSLATDSFSNQPQHF
TRBJ2-2 | NA | TRBV11-2 | TRBD1 | TGTGCCAGCAGCTTAGGGGACAGGAACACCGGGGAGCTGTTTTTT | CASSLGDRNTGELFF
TRBJ2-5 | NA | TRBV24-1 | TRBD2 | TGTGCCACCAGTGATCGGACTAGCGGGGGACCAAAAGAGACCCAGTACTTC | CATSDRTSGGPKETQYF
TRBJ2-5 | once | TRBV3-1/TRBV3-2 | TRBD1 | TGTGCCAGCAGCCAGACCGGGACAGGGGGCCGGGAGACCCAGTACTTC | CASSQTGTGGRETQYF
TRBJ2-1 | NA | TRBV9 | TRBD2 | TGTGCCAGCAGAGACCTCCGACTAGCGGGGGGCAGGAACTCCTACAATGAGCAGTTCTTC | CASRDLRLAGGRNSYNEQFF
TRBJ1-1 | few | TRBV7-2 | NA | TGTGCCAGCAGGCTAACAAAGGGGCGCATGAACACTGAAGCTTTCTTT | CASRLTKGRMNTEAFF
TRBJ2-1 | NA | TRBV19 | NA | TGTGCCAGTAAAGTTGTAGGGGTGACTGAGCAGTTCTTC | CASKVVGVTEQFF
TRBJ2-3 | NA | TRBV9 | NA | TGTGCCAGCAGCGTAGCAGGGGCAGCAGATACGCAGTATTTT | CASSVAGAADTQYF
TRBJ1-2 | NA | TRBV6-5 | NA | TGTGCCAGCAGTTACGATATGTCGGGGAAGGGAGGCTACACCTTC | CASSYDMSGKGGYTF
TRBJ1-1 | NA | TRBV5-6 | NA | TGTGCCAGCAGCTTGAACCGGGTTTTGGGCGCTGAAGCTTTCTTT | CASSLNRVLGAEAFF
TRBJ1-4 | NA | TRBV5-1 | NA | TGCGCCAGCAGCTTCGATCGGCGGGCTAATGAAAAACTGTTTTTT | CASSFDRRANEKLFF
TRBJ2-2 | NA | TRBV9 | NA | TGTGCCAGCAGCCGAGCCGGGGTGTTCGGCACCGGGGAGCTGTTTTTT | CASSRAGVFGTGELFF
TRBJ1-4 | few | TRBV6-5 | NA | TGTGCCAGCCGGACGGGTAATGAAAAACTGTTTTTT | CASRTGNEKLFF
TRBJ1-1 | NA | TRBV28 | NA | TGTGCCAGCAGTTTAGCAGGGCGGCCTGAAGCTTTCTTT | CASSLAGRPEAFF
TRBJ1-2 | NA | TRBV9 | TRBD1 | TGTGCCAGCAGCGAGGGGACAGCAAACTATGGCTACACCTTC | CASSEGTANYGYTF
TRBJ1-1 | NA | TRBV7-9 | NA | TGTGCCAGCAGCTTAGTGCGGGGTGAAGCTTTCTTT | CASSLVRGEAFF
TRBJ1-2 | NA | TRBV5-5 | TRBD1 | TGTGCCAGCAGCATAACCGGGACAGAAACCCGCTATGGCTACACCTTC | CASSITGTETRYGYTF
TRBJ1-1 | NA | TRBV7-9 | NA | TGTGCCAGCAGCTTTGGGAGCACTGAAGCTTTCTTT | CASSFGSTEAFF
TRBJ2-3 | NA | TRBV9 | NA | TGTGCCAGCAGCCCCCGAGGGATGGGGGGGGCCTCGGCAGATACGCAGTATTTT | CASSPRGMGGASADTQYF
TRBJ1-1 | NA | TRBV19 | NA | TGTGCCAGATGGGACACTGAAGCTTTCTTT | CARWDTEAFF
TRBJ1-2 | NA | TRBV6-5 | TRBD1 | TGTGCCAGCAGTTCCTACGGACAGGAAGGGAACTATGGCTACACCTTC | CASSSYGQEGNYGYTF
TRBJ1-2 | NA | TRBV12-3/TRBV12-4 | NA | TGTGCCAGCAGTTTTACTCGCTATGGCTACACCTTC | CASSFTRYGYTF
TRBJ2-7 | NA | TRBV7-9 | NA | TGTGCCAGCAGCTTAGAAGTTGGGGGGCTCAGCTCCTACGAGCAGTACTTC | CASSLEVGGLSSYEQYF
TRBJ1-2 | NA | TRBV27 | NA | TGTGCCAGCAGTTTAGGGGGTGCTGGCTACACCTTC | CASSLGGAGYTF
TRBJ1-2 | NA | TRBV6-5 | NA | TGTGCCAGCAGTCGAACCTCAGGGAGAAATGGCTACACCTTC | CASSRTSGRNGYTF
TRBJ1-1 | NA | TRBV13 | NA | TGTGCCAGCAGTAACAGGGTAGGATGGGGGAACACTGAAGCTTTCTTT | CASSNRVGWGNTEAFF
TRBJ2-3 | NA | TRBV5-1 | NA | TGCGCCAGCAGCTTGGGTCGCACAGATACGCAGTATTTT | CASSLGRTDTQYF
TRBJ1-5 | NA | TRBV19 | TRBD1 | TGTGCCAGTAGTATCTACTTTGACAGGGGGAATCAGCCCCAGCATTTT | CASSIYFDRGNQPQHF
TRBJ1-1 | NA | TRBV5-1 | NA | TGCGCCAGCAGCTCAGGGAACACTGAAGCTTTCTTT | CASSSGNTEAFF
TRBJ1-5 | NA | TRBV7-8 | NA | TGTGCCAGCAGGTCTACAGGGAGAGGTCAGCCCCAGCATTTT | CASRSTGRGQPQHF
TRBJ2-4 | NA | TRBV11-2 | NA | TGTGCCAGCAGCTTCTCCAGGGAGTTGTACTTC | CASSFSRELYF
TRBJ1-4 | NA | TRBV28 | NA | TGTGCCAGCAGTTTAGGCCGGGGCAGCCGAACTAATGAAAAACTGTTTTTT | CASSLGRGSRTNEKLFF